Following are 7 T cell receptor beta chains from one sample sequenced in a study of blood T cell repertoires in COVID-19 (dated by TCRdb to 2020 to 2021). The library was generated by the immunoSEQ multiplex PCR assay. TCRdb took this table from immuneACCESS and kept in-frame rearrangements with V and J called. Such tables lack part of the clones; where checked against another copy, unresolved V genes explain under half of the gap, and the rest is unexplained. The sample table lists around 63,000 clones, 88% of them with a count of one. The ten largest clones capture roughly 3.9% of the sample. Material: peripheral blood. These receptors were obtained from a man aged 50 to 60 with active COVID-19.

The chain links TRBV12-3 or TRBV12-4 to TRBJ2-7; D remains ambiguous. The CDR3 has 13 residues. Trimming removed 6 bases from V and 1 base from J, with 10 bases in between. The CDR3 DNA follows: TGTGCCAGCAGATACTCGAAGTCCTACGAGCAGTACTTC. Protein: CASRYSKSYEQYF.

The chain couples TRBV10-3 to TRBJ1-3; D unclear. This CDR3 has 13 residues. The germline V gene has CDR1 ENHRY and CDR2 SYGVKD. The germline V and J ends were trimmed by 8 bases and 0 bases, with 8 bases remaining between them. The CDR3 reads CAISRISGNTIYF. The CDR3 DNA is TGTGCCATCTCCAGGATCTCTGGAAACACCATATATTTT.

The CDR3 sequence: CASALSEGGRGRTEAFF. The CDR3 DNA reads as TGCGCCAGCGCGCTGAGTGAAGGGGGCCGGGGGCGTACTGAAGCTTTCTTT. The chain uses TRBV5-1 and TRBJ1-1, with TRBD1 matching over 7 bases. The CDR3 extends over 17 amino acids. The junction had 20 bases not matched to a gene; V was cut back by 7 bases and J by 5 bases. Germline assignment: CDR1 SGHRS and CDR2 YFSETQ.

This sequence joins TRBV18 and TRBJ1-2; TRBD1 aligns across 7 bases. This CDR3 is 14 amino acids long. The trim removed 1 base at V and 6 bases at J, leaving 5 bases unmatched. Germline assignment: CDR1 KGHSH and CDR2 LQKENI. CDR3 in amino acids: CASSPRGTVNGYTF. CDR3 in DNA: TGTGCCAGCTCACCACGTGGGACAGTAAATGGCTACACCTTC.

V usage is TRBV19 and J usage is TRBJ1-2; no firm D call. The CDR3 spans 14 residues. V gave up 4 bases and J gave up 4 bases, with 13 bases separating them. From germline, CDR1 is LNHDA and CDR2 SQIVND (reference sequence). CDR3 bases: TGTGCCAGTAGTAAAAAGGGAGTGCCCTATGGCTACACCTTC. This translates into CASSKKGVPYGYTF.

The V call is TRBV5-1, the J call TRBJ2-3; maybe TRBD2 (6 bases). This CDR3 contains 14 residues. Trimming removed 4 bases from V and 8 bases from J, with 17 bases in between. Germline CDR1 is SGHRS and CDR2 is YFSETQ. In nucleotides, the CDR3 is TGCGCCAGCAGCCTCGAGGCGGGGCTGGGTACGCAGTATTTT. Translated, it gives CASSLEAGLGTQYF.

The V and J genes are TRBV5-6 and TRBJ2-1; 10 nucleotides match TRBD2. V shed 2 bases and J 0 bases; nucleotides not matched to a gene: 2. From germline, CDR1 is SGHDT and CDR2 YYEEEE. CDR3 size: 16 residues. This chain's CDR3 is CASSFSGGSSYNEQFF. The CDR3 bases are TGTGCCAGCAGCTTTAGCGGGGGGTCCTCCTACAATGAGCAGTTCTTC.